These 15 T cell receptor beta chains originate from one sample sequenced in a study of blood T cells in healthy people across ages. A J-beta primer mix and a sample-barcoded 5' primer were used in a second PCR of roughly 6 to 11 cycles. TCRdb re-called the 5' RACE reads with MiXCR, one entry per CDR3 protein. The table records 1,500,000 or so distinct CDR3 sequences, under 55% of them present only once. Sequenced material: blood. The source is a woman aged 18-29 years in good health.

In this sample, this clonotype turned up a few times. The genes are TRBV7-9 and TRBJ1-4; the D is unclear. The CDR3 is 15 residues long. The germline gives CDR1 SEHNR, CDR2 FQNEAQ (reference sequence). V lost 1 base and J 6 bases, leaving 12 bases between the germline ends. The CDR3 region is CASSLDPGVYEKLFF. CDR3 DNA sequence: TGTGCCAGCAGCTTAGACCCAGGCGTATATGAAAAACTGTTTTTT.

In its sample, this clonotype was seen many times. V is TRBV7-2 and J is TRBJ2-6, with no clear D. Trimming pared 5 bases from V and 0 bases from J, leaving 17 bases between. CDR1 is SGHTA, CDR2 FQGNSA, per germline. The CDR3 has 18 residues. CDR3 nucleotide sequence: TGTGCCAGCAGCCCTCAGGCTGCCTTGAACTCTGGGGCCAACGTCCTGACTTTC. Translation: CASSPQAALNSGANVLTF.

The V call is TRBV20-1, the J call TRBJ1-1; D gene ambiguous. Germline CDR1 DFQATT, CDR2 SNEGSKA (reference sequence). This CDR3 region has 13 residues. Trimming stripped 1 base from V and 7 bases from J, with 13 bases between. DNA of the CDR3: TGCAGTGCTAGAGTCTTGGTGGGTAGTGAAGCTTTCTTT. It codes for CSARVLVGSEAFF.

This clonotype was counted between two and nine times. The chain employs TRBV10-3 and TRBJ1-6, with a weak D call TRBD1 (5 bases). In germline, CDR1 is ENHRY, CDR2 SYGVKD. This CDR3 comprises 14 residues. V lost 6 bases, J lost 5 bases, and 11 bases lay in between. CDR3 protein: CAIRPRDDNSPLHF. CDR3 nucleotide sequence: TGTGCCATCAGGCCTCGGGACGATAATTCACCCCTCCACTTT.

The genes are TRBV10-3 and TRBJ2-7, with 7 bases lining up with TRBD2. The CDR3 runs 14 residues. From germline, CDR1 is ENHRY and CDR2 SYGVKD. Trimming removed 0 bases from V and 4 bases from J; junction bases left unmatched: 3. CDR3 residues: CAISESQGGYEQYF. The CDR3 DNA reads TGTGCCATCAGTGAGTCCCAGGGAGGGTACGAGCAGTACTTC.

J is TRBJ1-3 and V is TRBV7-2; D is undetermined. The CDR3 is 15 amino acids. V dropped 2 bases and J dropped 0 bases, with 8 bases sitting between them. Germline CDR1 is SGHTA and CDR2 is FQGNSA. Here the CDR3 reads CASSLRFASGNTIYF. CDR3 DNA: TGTGCCAGCAGCTTACGCTTCGCCTCTGGAAACACCATATATTTT.

This CDR3 is CASGLRFGEKLFF. The CDR3 DNA sequence: TGTGCTAGTGGTTTGAGGTTTGGGGAAAAACTGTTTTTT. The rearrangement joins TRBV12-5 to TRBJ1-4; D unclear. The germline gives CDR1 LGHNT, CDR2 FRNRAP. The CDR3 runs 13 residues. Trimming pared 2 bases from V and 8 bases from J, leaving 9 bases between. Together with reference TRBV12-5 and TRBJ1-4, the CDR3 gives the full variable domain: DARVTQTPRHKVTEMGQEVTMRCQPILGHNTVFWYRQTMMQGLELLAYFRNRAPLDDSGMPKDRFSAEMPDATLATLKIQPSEPRDSAVYFCASGLRFGEKLFFGSGTQLSVL.

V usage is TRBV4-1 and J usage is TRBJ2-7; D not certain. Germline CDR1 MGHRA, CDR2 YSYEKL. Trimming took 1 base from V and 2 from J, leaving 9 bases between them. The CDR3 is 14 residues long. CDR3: CASSQGIAPYEQYF. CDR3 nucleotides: TGCGCCAGCAGCCAAGGGATTGCCCCCTACGAGCAGTACTTC.

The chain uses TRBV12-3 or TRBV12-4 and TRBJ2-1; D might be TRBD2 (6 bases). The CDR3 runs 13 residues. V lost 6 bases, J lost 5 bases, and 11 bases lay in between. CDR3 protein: CASSSSAHNEQFF. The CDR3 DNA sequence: TGTGCCAGCAGCTCTAGCGCTCACAATGAGCAGTTCTTC.

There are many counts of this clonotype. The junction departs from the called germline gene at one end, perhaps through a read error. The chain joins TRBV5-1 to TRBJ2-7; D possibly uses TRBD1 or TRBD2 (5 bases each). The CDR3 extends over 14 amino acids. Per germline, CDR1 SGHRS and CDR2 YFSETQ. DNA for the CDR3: TGTGCCAGCAGCTTGGGGACGGCTACCTACGAGCAGTACTTC. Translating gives CASSLGTATYEQYF.

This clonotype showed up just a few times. CDR3 protein: CASSQATTSGWVDTQYF. The CDR3 nucleotides are TGCGCCAGCAGCCAAGCAACGACTAGCGGGTGGGTAGATACGCAGTATTTT. The chain joins TRBV4-3 to TRBJ2-3, with 10 bases identical to TRBD2. The germline V gene has CDR1 LGHNA and CDR2 YSLEER. The trim removed 1 base at V and 5 bases at J, leaving 9 bases unmatched. The CDR3 has 17 residues.

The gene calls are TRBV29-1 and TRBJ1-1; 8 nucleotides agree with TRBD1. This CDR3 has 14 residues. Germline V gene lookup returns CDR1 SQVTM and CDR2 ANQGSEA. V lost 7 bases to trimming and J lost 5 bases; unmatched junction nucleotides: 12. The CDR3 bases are TGCAGCGGGGGGGCTTACAGGGGGTTTACTGAAGCTTTCTTT. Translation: CSGGAYRGFTEAFF.

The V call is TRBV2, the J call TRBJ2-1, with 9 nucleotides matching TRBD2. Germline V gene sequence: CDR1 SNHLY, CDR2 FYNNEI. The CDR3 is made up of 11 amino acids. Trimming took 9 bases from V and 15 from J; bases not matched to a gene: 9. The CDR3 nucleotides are TGTGCCAGAACTCGGGGACTAGCTCGGTTCTTC. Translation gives CARTRGLARFF.

Written as DNA, the CDR3 is TGCAGTGCTACAGCCACGGCTAACTATGGCTACACCTTC. It codes for CSATATANYGYTF. The chain combines TRBV20-1 with TRBJ1-2; no clear D gene. Trimming stripped 4 bases from V and 0 bases from J, with 9 bases between. Looked up from germline, CDR1 is DFQATT and CDR2 is SNEGSKA (reference sequence). CDR3 length: 13 residues.

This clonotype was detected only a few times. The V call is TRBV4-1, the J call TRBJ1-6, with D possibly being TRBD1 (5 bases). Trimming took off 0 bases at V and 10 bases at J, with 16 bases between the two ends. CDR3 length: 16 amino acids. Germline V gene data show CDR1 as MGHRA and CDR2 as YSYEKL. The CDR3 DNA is TGCGCCAGCAGCCAAGATGGAGGGCAGGGAGGCTCACCCCTCCACTTT. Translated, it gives CASSQDGGQGGSPLHF.